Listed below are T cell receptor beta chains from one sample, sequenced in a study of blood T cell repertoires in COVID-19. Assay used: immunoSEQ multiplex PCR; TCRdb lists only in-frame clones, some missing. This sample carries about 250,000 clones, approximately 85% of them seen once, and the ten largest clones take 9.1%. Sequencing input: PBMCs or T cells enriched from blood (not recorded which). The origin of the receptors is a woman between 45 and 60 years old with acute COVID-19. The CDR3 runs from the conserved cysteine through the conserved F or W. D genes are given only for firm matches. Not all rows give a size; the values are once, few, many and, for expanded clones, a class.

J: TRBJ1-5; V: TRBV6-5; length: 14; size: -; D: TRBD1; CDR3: CASSYAQGNQPQHF; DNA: TGTGCCAGCAGTTATGCACAGGGGAACCAGCCCCAGCATTTT
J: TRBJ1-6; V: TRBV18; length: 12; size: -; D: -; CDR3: CASSPRGLTLHF; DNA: TGTGCCAGCTCACCAAGGGGCTTGACCCTCCACTTT
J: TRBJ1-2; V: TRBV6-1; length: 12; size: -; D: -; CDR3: CASSEVGNGYTF; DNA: TGTGCCAGCAGTGAAGTCGGTAATGGCTACACCTTC
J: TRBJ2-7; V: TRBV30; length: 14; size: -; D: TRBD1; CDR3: CAWSGGTGYSEQYF; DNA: TGTGCCTGGAGTGGAGGGACAGGGTACTCCGAGCAGTACTTC
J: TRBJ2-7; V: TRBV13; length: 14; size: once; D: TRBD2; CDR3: CASSSSGGAYEQYF; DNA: TGTGCCAGCAGCTCTAGCGGGGGGGCCTACGAGCAGTACTTC
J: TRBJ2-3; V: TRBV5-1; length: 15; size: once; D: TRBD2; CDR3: CASSLTSGPADTQYF; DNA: TGCGCCAGCAGCCTTACTAGCGGGCCGGCGGATACGCAGTATTTT
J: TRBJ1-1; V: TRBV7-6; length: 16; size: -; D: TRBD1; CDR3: CASSLAGGEGTAEAFF; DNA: TGTGCCAGCAGCTTAGCAGGGGGCGAAGGTACGGCTGAAGCTTTCTTT
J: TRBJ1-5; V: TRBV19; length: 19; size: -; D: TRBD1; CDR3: CASSRPGTGARWSNQPQHF; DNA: TGTGCCAGTAGCCGCCCCGGGACAGGGGCACGGTGGAGCAATCAGCCCCAGCATTTT
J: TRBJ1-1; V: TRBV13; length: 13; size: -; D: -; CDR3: CASSPQENTEAFF; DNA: TGTGCCAGCAGCCCCCAGGAGAACACTGAAGCTTTCTTT
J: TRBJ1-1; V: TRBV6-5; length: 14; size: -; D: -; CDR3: CASEGTALNTEAFF; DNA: TGTGCCAGCGAGGGAACGGCTTTGAACACTGAAGCTTTCTTT
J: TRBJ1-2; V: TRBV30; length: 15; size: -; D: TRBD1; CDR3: CAWNVLETGILGYTF; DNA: TGTGCCTGGAATGTTTTAGAGACAGGGATTCTTGGCTACACCTTC
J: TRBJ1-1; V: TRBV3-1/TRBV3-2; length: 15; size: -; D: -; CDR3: CASSQGSRGGTEAFF; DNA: TGTGCCAGCAGCCAAGGGTCCAGGGGTGGCACTGAAGCTTTCTTT
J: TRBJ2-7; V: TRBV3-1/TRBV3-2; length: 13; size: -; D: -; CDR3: CASSPITGGEQYF; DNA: TGTGCCAGCAGCCCCATCACCGGAGGCGAGCAGTACTTC
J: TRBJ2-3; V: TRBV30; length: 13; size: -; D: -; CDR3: CAWSRQGTDTQYF; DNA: TGTGCCTGGAGTAGACAGGGCACAGATACGCAGTATTTT
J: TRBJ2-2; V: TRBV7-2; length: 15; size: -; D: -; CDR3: CASSLAGAGTGELFF; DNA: TGTGCCAGCAGCTTAGCAGGGGCTGGCACCGGGGAGCTGTTTTTT
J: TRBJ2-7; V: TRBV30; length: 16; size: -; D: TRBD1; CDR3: CAWSTTGTGIGYEQYF; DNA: TGTGCCTGGAGTACTACCGGGACAGGGATCGGGTACGAGCAGTACTTC
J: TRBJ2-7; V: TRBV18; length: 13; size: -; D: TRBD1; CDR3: CASSPGQLYEQYF; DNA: TGTGCCAGCTCACCGGGACAGCTCTACGAGCAGTACTTC
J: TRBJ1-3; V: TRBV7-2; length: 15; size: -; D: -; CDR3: CASSLAASSGNTIYF; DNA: TGTGCCAGCAGCTTGGCGGCCAGCTCTGGAAACACCATATATTTT
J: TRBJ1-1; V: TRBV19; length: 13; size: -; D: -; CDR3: CASSLLGGTEAFF; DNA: TGTGCCAGTAGTCTTCTAGGCGGCACTGAAGCTTTCTTT
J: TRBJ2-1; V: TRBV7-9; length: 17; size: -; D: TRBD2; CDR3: CASSLPRGLAGLREQFF; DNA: TGTGCCAGCAGCTTACCTCGCGGGCTAGCGGGGTTGCGTGAGCAGTTCTTC
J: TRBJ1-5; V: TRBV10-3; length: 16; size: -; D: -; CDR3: CATGFSDRNSNQPQHF; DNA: TGTGCCACCGGATTTTCAGACAGGAATAGCAATCAGCCCCAGCATTTT
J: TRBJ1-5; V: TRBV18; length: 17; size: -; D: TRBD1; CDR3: CASSSGTGGVGNQPQHF; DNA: TGTGCCAGCTCATCCGGGACAGGGGGCGTTGGGAATCAGCCCCAGCATTTT
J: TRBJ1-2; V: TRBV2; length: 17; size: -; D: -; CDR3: CASSEGGAPTSNYGYTF; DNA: TGTGCCAGCAGTGAGGGGGGGGCACCGACAAGTAACTATGGCTACACCTTC
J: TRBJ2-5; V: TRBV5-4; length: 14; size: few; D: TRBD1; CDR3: CASSLNQGAETQYF; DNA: TGTGCCAGCAGCTTGAATCAGGGGGCAGAGACCCAGTACTTC
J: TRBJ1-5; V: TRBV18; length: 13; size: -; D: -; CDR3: CASSPGKNQPQHF; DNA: TGTGCCAGCTCACCCGGGAAAAATCAGCCCCAGCATTTT
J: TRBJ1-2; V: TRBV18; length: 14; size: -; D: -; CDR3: CASSRRDIGYGYTF; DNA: TGTGCCAGCTCACGCCGGGACATTGGATATGGCTACACCTTC
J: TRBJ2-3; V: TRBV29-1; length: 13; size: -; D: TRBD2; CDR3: CSVKLAGTDTQYF; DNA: TGCAGCGTTAAACTAGCGGGAACAGATACGCAGTATTTT
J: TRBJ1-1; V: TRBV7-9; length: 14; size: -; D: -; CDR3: CASSPRDSNTEAFF; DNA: TGTGCCAGCAGCCCCAGGGACTCGAACACTGAAGCTTTCTTT
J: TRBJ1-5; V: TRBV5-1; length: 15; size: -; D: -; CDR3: CASSLEGLKNQPQHF; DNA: TGCGCCAGCAGCTTGGAGGGACTGAAAAATCAGCCCCAGCATTTT
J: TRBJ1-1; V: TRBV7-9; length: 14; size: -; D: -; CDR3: CASSPLYLNTEAFF; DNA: TGTGCCAGCAGCCCTCTCTACCTGAACACTGAAGCTTTCTTT
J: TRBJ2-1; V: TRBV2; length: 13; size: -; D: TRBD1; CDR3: CAIRDSSYNEQFF; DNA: TGTGCCATTCGGGACAGCTCCTACAATGAGCAGTTCTTC
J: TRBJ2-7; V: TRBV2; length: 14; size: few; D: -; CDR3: CASSEGGRSYEQYF; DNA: TGTGCCAGCAGTGAGGGCGGGCGCTCCTACGAGCAGTACTTC
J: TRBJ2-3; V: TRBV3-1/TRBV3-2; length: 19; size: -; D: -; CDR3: CASSGRGARLSKSTDTQYF; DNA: TGTGCCAGCAGCGGGAGGGGGGCCCGCTTGAGTAAAAGCACAGATACGCAGTATTTT
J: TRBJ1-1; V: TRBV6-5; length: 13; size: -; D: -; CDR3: CASRRVVNTEAFF; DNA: TGTGCCAGCCGGCGGGTAGTGAACACTGAAGCTTTCTTT
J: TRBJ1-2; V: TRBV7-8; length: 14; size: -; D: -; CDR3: CASSPATANYGYTF; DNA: TGTGCCAGCAGCCCCGCGACAGCTAACTATGGCTACACCTTC
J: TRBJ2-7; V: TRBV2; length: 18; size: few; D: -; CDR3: CASSGKSSSPLSSYEQYF; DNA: TGTGCCAGCAGTGGAAAAAGCTCCTCTCCATTGAGCTCCTACGAGCAGTACTTC
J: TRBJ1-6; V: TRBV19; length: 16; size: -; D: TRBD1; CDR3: CASSILPGQGSSPLHF; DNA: TGTGCCAGTAGTATCCTTCCAGGACAGGGAAGCTCACCCCTCCACTTT
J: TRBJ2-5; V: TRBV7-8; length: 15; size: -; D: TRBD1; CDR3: CASSFDRGSGETQYF; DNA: TGTGCCAGCAGCTTCGACAGGGGAAGCGGGGAGACCCAGTACTTC
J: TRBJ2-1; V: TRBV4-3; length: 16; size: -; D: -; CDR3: CTSSQEQGLSYNEQFF; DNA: TGCACCAGCAGCCAAGAACAGGGCCTTTCCTACAATGAGCAGTTCTTC
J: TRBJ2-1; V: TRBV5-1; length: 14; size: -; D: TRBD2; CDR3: CASRGTRGWNEQFF; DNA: TGCGCCAGCAGGGGGACTAGGGGTTGGAATGAGCAGTTCTTC
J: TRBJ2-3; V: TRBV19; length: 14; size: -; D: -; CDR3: CASTRDYGTDTQYF; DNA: TGTGCCAGTACACGCGACTATGGCACAGATACGCAGTATTTT